Listed here is a single T cell receptor beta chain. Its antigen is unknown. Per-base qualities were not stored, and no clone one base away is much larger. The CDR3 sequence holds 12 residues, the cysteine and phenylalanine included. Here the CDR3 DNA is all that survives: 36 bases in frame from base 1. The germline V gene specifies SNHLY as CDR1 and FYNNEI as CDR2. These data come from a study of blood T cells in healthy people across ages (dated by TCRdb to about 2015). Turning to the overall study: In model experiments, roughly one uniquely barcoded TCR beta cDNA molecule per two T cells was captured by template switching. Using deep sequencing normalized with unique cDNA molecular identifiers, the study measured how TCR beta repertoire diversity changes with age. Donors were grouped into four age groups: young (average roughly 15 years), middle-aged (39), aged (62) and long-lived (less than 85). Donors of different ages were randomly distributed across sequencing lanes to avoid experimental bias. For two donors (one aged 18 to 29 and one aged 80 or older), the study analyzed two additional independent replicas of 1 million unique cDNA reads from the same blood draw. What the work shows at the level of the full study, not this receptor alone: Total diversity estimates from one million sequenced T cells were considered lower bounds and underestimates. Compared with the aged group, more naive CD4+ T cells, fewer expanded clones and increased TCR diversity were shown by the long-lived group, suggesting age selection. Bulk unsorted PBMC profiling prevented conclusive comparison of naive and antigen-experienced compartments. A strong correlation was found between observed TCR beta diversity and the percentage of naive T cells measured by flow cytometry. As age increased, observed TCR beta diversity per million T cells dropped in a roughly linear way, and a significant reduction was already evident by age about 40. The CMV infection status of donors was not known, potentially confounding age-related changes in expanded clonotypes.

Receptor amplification or capture employed 5' RACE. Sequencing relied on an Illumina HiSeq 2500. A second PCR of about 7 to 12 cycles was run with a J-beta primer mix and a sample-barcoded 5' primer. Each TCR beta cDNA molecule received a unique molecular identifier from a template-switch 5' adaptor carrying 12 random nucleotides. Each sample yielded at least 3 million CDR3-containing paired-end reads. First-strand cDNA synthesis was performed from all RNA using the Mint cDNA synthesis kit, with priming by a TRBC-specific oligonucleotide. Following uracil-DNA glycosylase treatment, all cDNA underwent a first 18-cycle PCR with the universal primers M1SS and BC2_uni_R. The authors' pipeline ran thus. Each sample was normalized by randomly selecting 1 million high-quality reads, each carrying a distinct molecular identifier. Reads sharing molecular identifiers were discarded rather than binned into consensus sequences. MiTCR, set to a Q25 quality threshold and the strictest error-elimination algorithm, was used for CDR3 identification, clonotype clustering and error correction. Lower-bound total TCR beta diversity was estimated with a nonparametric unseen species model using Euler transformation. The raw public reads went through TCRdb reprocessing: fastp at Q25, MiXCR clone calling, in-frame beta chains kept. Identical CDR3 proteins give one entry, which carries the most common genes and DNA. TCRdb's processing, not the study's, gives the V and J calls here. In all, the sample holds some 1.4 million distinct CDR3 sequences, and 42% of those were seen once. The ten largest account for approximately 7.9% of the sample.

Systemically healthy Caucasian individuals from Russia, roughly 40 in total and aged roughly 6 to 95 years, were included as donors. Each donor gave ten milliliters of peripheral blood, collected into EDTA-treated Vacutainer tubes. Ficoll-Paque density-gradient centrifugation was used to isolate PBMCs, with at least 6.5 million per sample. Trizol reagent was used to extract total RNA from PBMCs, with at least 5 micrograms per sample. For every donor, flow cytometry on a PBMC aliquot measured the percentage of naive CD45RAhigh/CD27high T cells. The sequence was obtained from a woman aged 18-30 years in good health. Sequenced sample: blood. The sequence links TRBV2 to TRBJ2-5; the D gene lacks a confident call. The last part of the DNA fits TRBJ2-7 better; the J call may be wrong. The CDR3 protein: CASSEGLGEQYF. The DNA sequence is TGTGCCAGCAGTGAGGGTCTTGGCGAGCAGTACTTC.